This T cell receptor beta chain was sequenced during a study of T cell clones after liver transplantation. Across the study: Pre-transplant mixed lymphocyte reactions yielded third-party-reactive TCRbeta sequences as comparators for graft-donor-reactive sequences.

Study-wide results and limits: A significant post-transplant drop in circulating graft-donor-reactive CD4 TCRbeta sequences occurred in most of the 8 subjects. Post-transplant time points were not standardized, so conclusions are preliminary. Graft donor-reactive T cells may have migrated into the graft rather than being deleted.

TCRdb keeps only in-frame clones here, not all; method: immunoSEQ multiplex PCR. The sample carries 68,000 or so clones, 80% to 95% recorded once. CDR1 and CDR2 from the germline V gene are SGHRS and YFSETQ. Trimming cost V 4 bases and J 3 bases, with 11 bases left between them. This CDR3 is 14 amino acids long. Points on this clone: What it binds is unknown.

This clonotype was obtained from a human patient who received a liver transplant. Some T cells may possibly be graft donor cells. The material sequenced was CD4+ T cells from blood, taken approximately 26 months after liver transplant. The chain carries TRBV5-1 and TRBJ1-3, with D possibly being TRBD1 (6 bases). The CDR3 DNA reads as TGCGCCAGCAGCGTACAGGGAATTGGAAACACCATATATTTT. Protein product: CASSVQGIGNTIYF.